One and the same sample provided the 31 T cell receptor beta chains below, sequenced in a study of healthy donors' naive CD4 and CD8 T cells (dated by TCRdb to between 2015 and 2017). The sample was run on a 454 GS FLX Titanium. A previously published linear amplification protocol was used to construct TCR libraries from roughly 500 ng of total RNA. The public reads were run again by TCRdb, first through fastp at Q25 and then through MiXCR, and only productive beta chains were kept. Every CDR3 protein is listed once, alongside the most common genes and DNA of its rows. In all, the sample holds approximately 200,000 distinct CDR3 sequences, and about four fifths of those were seen once. The biggest ten clones account for about 2.4% of the sample. Source material: naive CD4+ and CD8+ T cells sorted from blood, pooled from several donors. This sample's cell subset or site label indicates: FACS-sorted naive CD4+ (CD45RO-CD45RA+) and naive CD8+ (CD45RA+CD27bright) T cells. The receptors were gathered from a pool of human donors in good health; the sample pools cells from several healthy donors.

This chain uses TRBV29-1 with TRBJ2-7; D may match TRBD1 or TRBD2 (6 bases each). CDR3 length equals 11 residues. V lost 6 bases and J lost 7, with 13 bases in between. CDR1 and CDR2 (germline): SQVTM, ANQGSEA. DNA of the CDR3: TGCAGCGTATCGGGGGCGAGGGAGCAGTACTTC. This sequence encodes CSVSGAREQYF.

The V and J genes are TRBV12-3 or TRBV12-4 and TRBJ2-3, with 9 bases matching TRBD1. CDR3 length equals 15 residues. The ends lost 7 bases at V and 6 bases at J; junction bases unmatched: 11. The CDR3 sequence: CASTSTGTGIDTQYF. The CDR3 DNA reads TGTGCCAGCACCTCGACCGGGACAGGGATCGATACGCAGTATTTT.

This chain joins TRBV5-4 and TRBJ2-1; D is unclear. Germline loops: CDR1 SGHNT, CDR2 YYREEE (reference sequence). This CDR3 has 16 residues. V was trimmed by 2 bases and J by 2 bases, leaving 14 bases between them. As DNA, the CDR3 is TGTGCCAGCAGCTTTCCTAAAACTGGGGCCTACAATGAGCAGTTCTTC. The encoded protein is CASSFPKTGAYNEQFF.

The chain carries TRBV29-1 and TRBJ2-1, with D possibly being TRBD2 (5 bases). Trimming cost V 5 bases and J 3 bases, with 11 bases left between them. Germline CDR1 reads SQVTM; CDR2 reads ANQGSEA. This CDR3 is 13 amino acids long. The CDR3 here is CSVSQDFYNEQFF. The CDR3 nucleotides are TGCAGCGTTTCTCAGGACTTCTACAATGAGCAGTTCTTC.

This clonotype was detected only a few times. The CDR3 region is CASSLLAGGRNEQFF. Written as DNA, the CDR3 is TGTGCCAGCAGTTTATTGGCAGGAGGAAGAAATGAGCAGTTCTTC. This rearrangement joins TRBV27 to TRBJ2-1; possible D gene TRBD2, 5 bases. Trimming removed 1 base from V and 7 bases from J, with 14 bases in between. Looked up from germline, CDR1 is MNHEY and CDR2 is SMNVEV (reference sequence). This CDR3 has 15 amino acids.

V is TRBV20-1 and J is TRBJ2-1; 12 bases are shared with TRBD2. The germline V gene has CDR1 DFQATT and CDR2 SNEGSKA (reference sequence). Losses at the gene ends were 6 bases for V and 10 bases for J; bases not matched to a gene: 16. The CDR3 runs 16 residues. The CDR3 nucleotides are TGCAGTGCCATCTACCGCTCCGGGACTAGCGGGCCGGAGCAGTTCTTC. This translates into CSAIYRSGTSGPEQFF.

This chain links TRBV10-3 with TRBJ2-7; 8 bases align to TRBD2. With 10 bases clipped from V and 0 bases from J, the junction kept 11 bases outside the gene matches. The germline CDR1 and CDR2 sequences are ENHRY and SYGVKD. The CDR3 consists of 15 residues. The CDR3 protein is CASISYSGASYEQYF. Here the CDR3 DNA reads TGTGCCAGCATTTCCTATAGCGGGGCCTCCTACGAGCAGTACTTC.

The table lists this clonotype with a count of one. V usage is TRBV6-5 and J usage is TRBJ1-5; D gene unclear. The V end was cut by 0 bases, the J end by 0 bases, with 6 bases between. CDR1 is MNHEY, CDR2 SVGAGI, per germline. The CDR3 loop spans 15 amino acids. CDR3: CASSYSGYSNQPQHF. The CDR3 DNA is TGTGCCAGCAGTTACTCGGGGTATAGCAATCAGCCCCAGCATTTT.

This CDR3 is CSVVRQGSFYEQYF. The CDR3 DNA sequence: TGCAGCGTTGTCCGCCAGGGGAGCTTCTACGAGCAGTACTTC. The gene calls are TRBV29-1 and TRBJ2-7; the D gene is possibly TRBD1 (6 bases). Germline values: CDR1 SQVTM, CDR2 ANQGSEA. The CDR3 has 14 amino acids. The V gene lost 4 bases and the J gene lost 3 bases, with 16 bases spanning the gap.

The V gene is TRBV29-1, the J gene TRBJ2-2, with D perhaps matching TRBD2 (5 bases). This CDR3 has 14 amino acids. Germline V gene sequence: CDR1 SQVTM, CDR2 ANQGSEA. Trimming cost V 0 bases and J 2 bases, with 7 bases left between them. CDR3 sequence: CSVEEGSNTGELFF. The CDR3 coding sequence is TGCAGCGTTGAAGAGGGGAGTAACACCGGGGAGCTGTTTTTT.

The chain carries TRBV15 and TRBJ1-2; a possible D gene is TRBD1 (6 bases). CDR3 length equals 15 residues. The V end was cut by 1 base, the J end by 3 bases, with 12 bases between. Germline V lookup: CDR1 LNHNV, CDR2 YYDKDF (reference sequence). Here the CDR3 DNA reads TGTGCCACCAGCAGAGGAATGACAGGTTACTATGGCTACACCTTC. Translated, it gives CATSRGMTGYYGYTF. Full variable domain (missing parts from reference TRBV15 and TRBJ1-2): DAMVIQNPRYQVTQFGKPVTLSCSQTLNHNVMYWYQQKSSQAPKLLFHYYDKDFNNEADTPDNFQSRRPNTSFCFLDIRSPGLGDTAMYLCATSRGMTGYYGYTFGSGTRLTVV.

This clonotype showed up just a few times. The rearrangement uses TRBV19 and TRBJ2-7; 10 bases agree with TRBD2. V trimming: 0 bases; J trimming: 7 bases; junction bases outside the gene matches: 9. The CDR3 extends over 16 amino acids. CDR1 is LNHDA and CDR2 is SQIVND in the germline V gene (reference sequence). CDR3 protein: CASSIDPRLAGGEQYF. In DNA, the CDR3 is TGTGCCAGTAGTATAGACCCTCGACTAGCGGGCGGGGAGCAGTACTTC. Variable domain in full (rest from reference TRBV19 and TRBJ2-7): DGGITQSPKYLFRKEGQNVTLSCEQNLNHDAMYWYRQDPGQGLRLIYYSQIVNDFQKGDIAEGYSVSREKKESFPLTVTSAQKNPTAFYLCASSIDPRLAGGEQYFGPGTRLTVT.

The gene calls are TRBV29-1 and TRBJ1-1; D unresolved. This CDR3 comprises 13 residues. Trimming took 4 bases from V and 10 from J, leaving 19 bases between them. From germline, CDR1 is SQVTM and CDR2 ANQGSEA. The CDR3 DNA follows: TGCAGCGTTGTTCCCGCACCCCCCGACCGAGCTTTCTTT. Translation: CSVVPAPPDRAFF.

This chain joins TRBV11-2 and TRBJ2-3; maybe TRBD1 (6 bases). V was cut by 5 bases and J by 5 bases, with 17 bases left in between. The CDR3 sequence is 15 residues long. The germline V gene encodes CDR1 SGHAT and CDR2 FQNNGV. As DNA, the CDR3 is TGTGCCAGCAGCAGAGAGGGGGTCTCGGGAGATACGCAGTATTTT. It is translated as CASSREGVSGDTQYF.

This clonotype has more than one count but fewer than ten. The chain carries TRBV5-6 and TRBJ2-7; D may be TRBD2 (6 bases). Trimming stripped 2 bases from V and 2 bases from J, with 14 bases between. This CDR3 is 15 amino acids long. Germline lookup yields CDR1 SGHDT and CDR2 YYEEEE. Written as DNA, the CDR3 is TGTGCCAGCAGCTTATCCGCGGGGTCCCCCTACGAGCAGTACTTC. It is translated as CASSLSAGSPYEQYF.

A few counts support this clonotype. The chain recombines TRBV29-1 with TRBJ2-2, with D hard to call. The V gene's germline CDR1 is SQVTM and CDR2 ANQGSEA. V was pared by 5 bases and J by 2 bases, with 6 bases between. This CDR3 is built from 12 residues. CDR3: CSVPRNTGELFF. The CDR3 DNA reads as TGCAGCGTTCCTAGAAACACCGGGGAGCTGTTTTTT.

This chain links TRBV5-6 with TRBJ2-7; D ambiguous. Germline CDR1 is SGHDT and CDR2 is YYEEEE. Trimming removed 5 bases at V and 7 bases at J, with 10 bases between. This CDR3 is built from 11 residues. The chain's CDR3 is CASSFSGEQYF. The CDR3 DNA reads as TGTGCCAGCAGTTTTTCCGGTGAGCAGTACTTC.

V gene TRBV5-5 combines with J gene TRBJ2-1; 9 bases are shared with TRBD1. CDR1 and CDR2 (germline): SGHKS, YYEKEE (reference sequence). This CDR3 has 15 amino acids. Trimming took 1 base from V and 8 from J; bases not matched to a gene: 7. The CDR3 DNA follows: TGTGCCAGCAGCTTGCGCTGGACAGGGGTGGATGAGCAGTTCTTC. Encoded protein: CASSLRWTGVDEQFF.

The CDR3 loop is CASRRDRGSYEQYF. The CDR3 DNA follows: TGTGCCAGCCGTAGGGACAGGGGGTCCTACGAGCAGTACTTC. The chain combines TRBV2 with TRBJ2-7, with 11 nucleotides matching TRBD1. In germline, CDR1 is SNHLY, CDR2 FYNNEI. Germline trimming cut 8 bases from V and 1 base from J; bases unmatched to any gene: 4. The CDR3 has 14 residues.

CDR3 in DNA: TGTGCCACCAGCAGATCGTACGCGGGAAACACCATATATTTT. Its translation: CATSRSYAGNTIYF. The chain joins TRBV15 to TRBJ1-3; D is unclear. This CDR3 region has 14 residues. V lost 2 bases and J 4 bases, leaving 9 bases between the germline ends. The germline gives CDR1 LNHNV, CDR2 YYDKDF (reference sequence).

V is TRBV6-5 and J is TRBJ1-2, with D maybe TRBD1 (6 bases). Trimming removed 5 bases from V and 0 bases from J, with 7 bases in between. The CDR3 extends over 13 amino acids. The V gene's germline CDR1 is MNHEY and CDR2 SVGAGI. The CDR3 nucleotides read TGTGCCAGCAGTCGACAGGCTAACTATGGCTACACCTTC. This codes for CASSRQANYGYTF.

V is TRBV29-1 and J is TRBJ1-1; no firm D call. This CDR3 spans 11 amino acids. Germline assignment: CDR1 SQVTM and CDR2 ANQGSEA. V was pared by 3 bases and J by 1 base, with 3 bases between. CDR3 amino acids: CSVETNTEAFF. The CDR3 coding sequence is TGCAGCGTTGAGACGAACACTGAAGCTTTCTTT.

This clonotype was observed a few times. The gene calls are TRBV29-1 and TRBJ2-7, with TRBD2 as a possible D gene (5 bases). CDR3 length: 14 amino acids. The germline CDR1 and CDR2 sequences are SQVTM and ANQGSEA. V was clipped by 4 bases and J by 3 bases, with 16 bases between them. This chain's CDR3 is CSVARVTRYYEQYF. CDR3 DNA sequence: TGCAGCGTTGCGCGGGTGACGAGGTACTACGAGCAGTACTTC.

This clonotype was detected a few times. This chain connects TRBV6-1 to TRBJ2-7; no definite D call. The CDR3 is 13 amino acids. Trimming removed 5 bases at V and 0 bases at J, with 8 bases between. Per the germline V gene, CDR1 is MNHNS and CDR2 is SASEGT. The CDR3 coding sequence is TGTGCCAGCAGTCTGCTAGGCTCCTACGAGCAGTACGTC. Translation gives CASSLLGSYEQYV.

V is TRBV11-2 and J is TRBJ1-6; D possibly corresponds to TRBD1 (6 bases). CDR3 size: 11 residues. Trimming took 1 base from V and 16 from J, leaving 8 bases between them. Germline CDR1 reads SGHAT; CDR2 reads FQNNGV. In nucleotides, the CDR3 is TGTGCCAGCAGCTTAGGACAGGAACTCCACTTT. Translation: CASSLGQELHF.

V is TRBV11-1 and J is TRBJ2-5; maybe TRBD1 (5 bases). The V and J ends lost 2 bases and 5 bases respectively, with 15 bases between them. Germline loops: CDR1 SGHAT, CDR2 FQDESV (reference sequence). This CDR3 spans 15 amino acids. The CDR3 DNA reads TGTGCCAGCAGCTTAAAACTCAGGGCAGGGGAGACCCAGTACTTC. This codes for CASSLKLRAGETQYF.

The chain joins TRBV4-2 to TRBJ2-5; possible D gene TRBD2, 5 bases. This CDR3 is 14 amino acids long. The V gene's germline CDR1 is LGHNA and CDR2 YNFKEQ. V lost 0 bases and J lost 7, with 12 bases in between. CDR3 in amino acids: CASSQDGAEVTQYF. CDR3 nucleotide sequence: TGTGCCAGCAGCCAAGACGGAGCGGAAGTGACCCAGTACTTC.

This chain connects TRBV24-1 to TRBJ1-1; 7 bases line up with TRBD1. The length of the CDR3 is 15 residues. Germline trimming cut 0 bases from V and 1 base from J; bases unmatched to any gene: 1. The germline CDR1 and CDR2 sequences are KGHDR and SFDVKD. The DNA for the CDR3 is TGTGCCACCAGTGATTTGGACAGGGAGAACACTGAAGCTTTCTTT. Translated, it gives CATSDLDRENTEAFF.

The chain couples TRBV6-6 to TRBJ2-1; a possible D gene is TRBD2 (6 bases). In germline, CDR1 is MNHNY, CDR2 SVGAGI (reference sequence). Trimming pared 7 bases from V and 2 bases from J, leaving 18 bases between. This CDR3 comprises 16 residues. The chain's CDR3 is CASTHRGDPTYNEQFF. CDR3 DNA: TGTGCCAGCACCCACCGCGGGGACCCCACCTACAATGAGCAGTTCTTC.

This rearrangement joins TRBV6-5 to TRBJ2-1, with 7 bases matching TRBD1. Losses at the gene ends were 6 bases for V and 9 bases for J; bases not matched to a gene: 11. The CDR3 consists of 14 residues. The germline V gene encodes CDR1 MNHEY and CDR2 SVGAGI. The CDR3 coding sequence is TGTGCCAGCAGCCCCGACAGGGCGTGGAGTGAGCAGTTCTTC. This translates into CASSPDRAWSEQFF.

The chain combines TRBV7-8 with TRBJ1-5; TRBD1 might be the D (5 bases). V was pared by 6 bases and J by 0 bases, with 18 bases between. Germline-derived CDR1 and CDR2 are SGHVS and FQNEAQ. The CDR3 covers 17 residues. The CDR3 DNA reads TGTGCCAGCAGTCACACAGGAAGGTTTGATAGCAATCAGCCCCAGCATTTT. As protein: CASSHTGRFDSNQPQHF.